This T cell receptor beta chain derives from a study of blood T cell repertoires in COVID-19. Whole-study context: PBMCs, B-cell-depleted T cells, or T cells provided the cDNA or gDNA that made up the material.

Method: immunoSEQ multiplex PCR; TCRdb's copy keeps in-frame clones and lacks some. The profile shows some 350,000 clones, roughly 84% of them singletons. Germline CDR1 SGHTA, CDR2 FQGNSA. The CDR3 is 13 residues long. Trimming left V 7 bases short and J 7 bases short, with 14 bases between. The sequence derives from a woman younger than 45 who had recovered from COVID-19. Sequences were obtained from PBMCs or T cells enriched from blood (not recorded which). The chain couples TRBV7-2 to TRBJ2-1; weak D call: TRBD1 (6 bases). The CDR3 loop is CASTTPGANEQFF. The DNA of the CDR3 is TGTGCCAGCACCACTCCAGGGGCAAATGAGCAGTTCTTC. Full variable domain (missing parts from reference TRBV7-2 and TRBJ2-1): GAGVSQSPSNKVTEKGKDVELRCDPISGHTALYWYRQSLGQGLEFLIYFQGNSAPDKSGLPSDRFSAERTGGSVSTLTIQRTQQEDSAVYLCASTTPGANEQFFGPGTRLTVL.